This TCR beta chain was captured in a study of blood T cells in healthy people across ages. General study results and limits: Leaving the PBMCs unsorted stopped any conclusive comparison of naive versus antigen-experienced cells.

Notes on this clonotype: Its antigen is still unknown.

Together with a sample-barcoded 5' primer, a J-beta primer mix was included in a second PCR lasting about 7 to 11 cycles. All samples yielded 2.5 million or more CDR3-containing paired-end reads. TCRdb passed the 5' RACE reads through MiXCR, listing each CDR3 protein once. The profile shows hundreds of thousands of distinct CDR3 sequences, approximately 49% of them singletons. The ends lost 3 bases at V and 11 bases at J; junction bases unmatched: 16. In germline, CDR1 is MDHEN, CDR2 SYDVKM. The CDR3 runs to 16 residues. The receptor comes from a woman aged 55 to 70 in good health. The rearrangement joins TRBV28 to TRBJ2-5; 9 bases are a match to TRBD2. Sequenced input: blood. The CDR3 region is CASSFFGRLAGTEQYF. The DNA of the CDR3 is TGTGCCAGCAGTTTTTTTGGGCGGCTAGCGGGAACTGAGCAGTACTTC.